This T cell receptor beta chain came from a study of blood T cell repertoires in COVID-19. Study details: Both acute and convalescent COVID-19 samples were obtained from the United States, Italy and Spain.

CDR3 length equals 14 residues. The germline V gene encodes CDR1 MNHEY and CDR2 SVGAGI. Between the trimmed V and J ends, which lost 2 bases and 5 bases, there was a span of 12 bases. Assay used: immunoSEQ multiplex PCR; TCRdb lists only in-frame clones, some missing. The sample comprises about 98,000 clones, approximately 91% of which are singletons, and about 4% rests with the top ten. Sequencing was carried out using peripheral blood. This TCR derives from a man younger than 30 with acute or convalescent COVID-19. The chain is built from TRBV6-5 and TRBJ1-2; tentatively, D is TRBD1 (6 bases). The CDR3 DNA reads as TGTGCCAGCAGTTACGTCAGGGGCTCATATGGCTACACCTTC. Amino acid sequence: CASSYVRGSYGYTF.